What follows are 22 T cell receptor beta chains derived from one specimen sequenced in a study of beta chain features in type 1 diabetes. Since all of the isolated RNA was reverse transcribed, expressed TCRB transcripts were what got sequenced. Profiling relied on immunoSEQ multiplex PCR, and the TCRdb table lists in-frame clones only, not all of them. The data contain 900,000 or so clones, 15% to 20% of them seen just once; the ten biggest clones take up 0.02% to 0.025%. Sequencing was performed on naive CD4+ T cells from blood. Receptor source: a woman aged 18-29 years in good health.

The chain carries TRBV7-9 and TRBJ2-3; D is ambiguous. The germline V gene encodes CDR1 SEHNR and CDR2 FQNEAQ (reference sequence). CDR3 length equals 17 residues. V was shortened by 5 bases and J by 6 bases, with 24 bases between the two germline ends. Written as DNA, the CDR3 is TGTGCCAGCAGCCCAGGCGTTGGTCGGCTAGTTAGGGATACGCAGTATTTT. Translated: CASSPGVGRLVRDTQYF. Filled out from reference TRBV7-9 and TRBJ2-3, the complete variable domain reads DTGVSQNPRHKITKRGQNVTFRCDPISEHNRLYWYRQTLGQGPEFLTYFQNEAQLEKSRLLSDRFSAERPKGSFSTLEIQRTEQGDSAMYLCASSPGVGRLVRDTQYFGPGTRLTVL.

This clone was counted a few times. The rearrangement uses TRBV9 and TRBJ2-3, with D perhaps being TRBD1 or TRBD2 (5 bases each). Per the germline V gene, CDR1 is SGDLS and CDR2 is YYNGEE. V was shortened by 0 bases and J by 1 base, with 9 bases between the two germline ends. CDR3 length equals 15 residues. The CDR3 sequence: CASSVVQGGTDTQYF. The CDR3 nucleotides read TGTGCCAGCAGCGTAGTGCAGGGAGGCACAGATACGCAGTATTTT.

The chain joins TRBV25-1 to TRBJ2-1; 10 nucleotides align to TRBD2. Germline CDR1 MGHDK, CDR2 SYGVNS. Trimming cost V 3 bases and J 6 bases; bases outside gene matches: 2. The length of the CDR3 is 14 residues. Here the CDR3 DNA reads TGTGCCAGCAGTGACTGGACTAGCGGCAATGAGCAGTTCTTC. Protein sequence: CASSDWTSGNEQFF.

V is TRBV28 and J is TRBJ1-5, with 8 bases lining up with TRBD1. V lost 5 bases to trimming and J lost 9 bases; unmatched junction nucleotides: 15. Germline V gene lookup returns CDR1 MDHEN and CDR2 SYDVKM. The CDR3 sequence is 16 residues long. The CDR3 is CASSRTGLRDGLPQHF. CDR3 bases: TGTGCCAGCAGTCGGACAGGGCTGCGTGATGGTTTGCCCCAGCATTTT.

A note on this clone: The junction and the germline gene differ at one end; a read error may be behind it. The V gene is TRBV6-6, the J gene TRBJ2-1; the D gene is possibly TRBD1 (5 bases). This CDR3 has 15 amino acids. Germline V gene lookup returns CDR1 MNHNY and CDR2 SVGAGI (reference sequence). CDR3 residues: CAISGAGVMGNEQFF. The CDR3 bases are TGTGCCATCAGTGGGGCTGGTGTGATGGGCAATGAGCAGTTCTTC.

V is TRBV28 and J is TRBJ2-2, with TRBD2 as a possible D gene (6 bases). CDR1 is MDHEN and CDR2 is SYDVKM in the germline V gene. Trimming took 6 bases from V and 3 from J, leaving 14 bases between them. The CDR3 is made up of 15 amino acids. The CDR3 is CASRIDGGYTGELFF. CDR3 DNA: TGTGCCAGCAGGATAGACGGAGGGTACACCGGGGAGCTGTTTTTT.

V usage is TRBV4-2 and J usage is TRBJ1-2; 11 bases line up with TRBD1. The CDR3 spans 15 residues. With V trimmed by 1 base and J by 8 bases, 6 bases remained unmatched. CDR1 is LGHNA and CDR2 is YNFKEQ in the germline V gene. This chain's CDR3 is CASSQGGTGGIGYTF. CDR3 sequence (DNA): TGTGCCAGCAGCCAAGGAGGGACAGGGGGAATCGGCTACACCTTC.

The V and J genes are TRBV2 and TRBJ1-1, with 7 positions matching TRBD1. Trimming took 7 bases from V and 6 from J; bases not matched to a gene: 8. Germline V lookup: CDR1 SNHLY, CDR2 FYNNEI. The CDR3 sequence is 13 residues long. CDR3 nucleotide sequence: TGTGCCAGCACTTCGACAGGGCAGGCTGAAGCTTTCTTT. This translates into CASTSTGQAEAFF.

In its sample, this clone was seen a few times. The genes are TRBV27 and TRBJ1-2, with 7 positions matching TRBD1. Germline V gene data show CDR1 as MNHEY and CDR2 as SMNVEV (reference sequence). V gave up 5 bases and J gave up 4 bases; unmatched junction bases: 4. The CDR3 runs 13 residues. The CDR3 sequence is CASSPRQGYGYTF. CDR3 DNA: TGTGCCAGCAGTCCGCGACAGGGCTATGGCTACACCTTC.

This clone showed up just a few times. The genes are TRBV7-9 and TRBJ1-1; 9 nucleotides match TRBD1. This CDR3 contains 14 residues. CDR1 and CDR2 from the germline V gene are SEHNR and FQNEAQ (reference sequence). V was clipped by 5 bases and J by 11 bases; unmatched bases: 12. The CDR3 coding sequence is TGTGCCAGCAGCCGGACAGGGGCCGCGACTATGGCTTTCTTT. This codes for CASSRTGAATMAFF.

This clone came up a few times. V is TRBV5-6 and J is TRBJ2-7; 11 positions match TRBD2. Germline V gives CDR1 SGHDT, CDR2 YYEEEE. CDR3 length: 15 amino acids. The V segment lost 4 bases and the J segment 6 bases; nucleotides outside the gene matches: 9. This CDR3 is CASSASGRIRSEQYF. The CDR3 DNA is TGTGCCAGCAGCGCTAGCGGGAGGATTCGAAGCGAGCAGTACTTC.

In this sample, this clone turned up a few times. The CDR3 sequence: CASSGLRIYNQPQHF. The CDR3 region has the DNA TGTGCCAGCAGCGGTCTTCGGATTTACAATCAGCCCCAGCATTTT. This rearrangement joins TRBV6-1 to TRBJ1-5; no clear D gene. V was clipped by 6 bases and J by 3 bases, with 15 bases between them. The CDR3 totals 15 residues. The germline V gene has CDR1 MNHNS and CDR2 SASEGT.

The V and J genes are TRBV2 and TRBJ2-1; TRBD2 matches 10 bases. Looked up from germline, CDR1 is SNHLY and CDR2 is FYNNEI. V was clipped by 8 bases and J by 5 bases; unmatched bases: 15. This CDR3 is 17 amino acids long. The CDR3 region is CASLRTEVAGGDNEQFF. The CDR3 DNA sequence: TGTGCCAGCCTTAGGACAGAAGTAGCGGGAGGAGACAATGAGCAGTTCTTC.

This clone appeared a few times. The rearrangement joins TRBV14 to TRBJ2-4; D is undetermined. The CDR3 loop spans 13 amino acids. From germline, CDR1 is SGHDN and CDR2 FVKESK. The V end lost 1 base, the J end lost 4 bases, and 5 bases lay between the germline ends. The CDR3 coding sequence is TGTGCCAGCAGCCAAGTTCCAAAAAACATTCAGTACTTC. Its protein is CASSQVPKNIQYF.

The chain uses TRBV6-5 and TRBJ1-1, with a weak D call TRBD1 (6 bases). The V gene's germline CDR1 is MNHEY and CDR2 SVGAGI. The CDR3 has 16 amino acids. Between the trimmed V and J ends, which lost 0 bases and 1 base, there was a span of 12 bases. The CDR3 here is CASSYSRGRSNTEAFF. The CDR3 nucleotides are TGTGCCAGCAGTTACTCTCGGGGGCGATCGAACACTGAAGCTTTCTTT.

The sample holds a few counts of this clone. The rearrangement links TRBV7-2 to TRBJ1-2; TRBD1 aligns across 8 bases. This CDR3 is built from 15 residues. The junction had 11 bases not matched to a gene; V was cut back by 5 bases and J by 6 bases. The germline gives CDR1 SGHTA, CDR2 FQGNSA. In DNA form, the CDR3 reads TGTGCCAGCAGCATCAGGGGGCGAGGGTTGAATGGCTACACCTTC. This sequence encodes CASSIRGRGLNGYTF.

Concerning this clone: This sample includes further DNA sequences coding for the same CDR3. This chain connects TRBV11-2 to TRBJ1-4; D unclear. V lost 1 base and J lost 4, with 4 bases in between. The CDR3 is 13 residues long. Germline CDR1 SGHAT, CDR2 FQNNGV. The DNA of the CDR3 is TGTGCCAGCAGCTTAGGTGATAATGAAAAACTGTTTTTT. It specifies CASSLGDNEKLFF.

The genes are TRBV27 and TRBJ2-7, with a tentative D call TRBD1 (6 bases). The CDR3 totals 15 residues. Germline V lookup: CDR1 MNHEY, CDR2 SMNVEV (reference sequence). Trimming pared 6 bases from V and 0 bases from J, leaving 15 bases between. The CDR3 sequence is CASRTRWDTSYEQYF. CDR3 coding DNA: TGTGCCAGCAGGACTCGGTGGGACACCTCCTACGAGCAGTACTTC.

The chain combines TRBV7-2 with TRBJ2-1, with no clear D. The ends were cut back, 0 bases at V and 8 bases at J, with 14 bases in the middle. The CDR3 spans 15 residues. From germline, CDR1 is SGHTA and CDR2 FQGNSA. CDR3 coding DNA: TGTGCCAGCAGCTTAGCTGGAGCCCGGGTTCATGAGCAGTTCTTC. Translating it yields CASSLAGARVHEQFF.

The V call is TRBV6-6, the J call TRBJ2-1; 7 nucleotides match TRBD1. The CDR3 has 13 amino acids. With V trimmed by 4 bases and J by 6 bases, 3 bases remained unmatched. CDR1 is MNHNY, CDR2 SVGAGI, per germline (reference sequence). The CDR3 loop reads CASSSNRGNEQFF. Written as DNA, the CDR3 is TGTGCCAGCAGTTCAAACAGGGGCAATGAGCAGTTCTTC.

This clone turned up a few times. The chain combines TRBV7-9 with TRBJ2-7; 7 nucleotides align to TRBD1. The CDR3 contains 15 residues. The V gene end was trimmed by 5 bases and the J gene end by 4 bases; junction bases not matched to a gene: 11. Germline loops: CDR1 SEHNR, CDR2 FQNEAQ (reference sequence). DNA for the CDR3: TGTGCCAGCAGCACGTGGACAGGCGGCTCTTACGAGCAGTACTTC. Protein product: CASSTWTGGSYEQYF. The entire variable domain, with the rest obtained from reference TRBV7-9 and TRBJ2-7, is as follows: DTGVSQNPRHKITKRGQNVTFRCDPISEHNRLYWYRQTLGQGPEFLTYFQNEAQLEKSRLLSDRFSAERPKGSFSTLEIQRTEQGDSAMYLCASSTWTGGSYEQYFGPGTRLTVT.

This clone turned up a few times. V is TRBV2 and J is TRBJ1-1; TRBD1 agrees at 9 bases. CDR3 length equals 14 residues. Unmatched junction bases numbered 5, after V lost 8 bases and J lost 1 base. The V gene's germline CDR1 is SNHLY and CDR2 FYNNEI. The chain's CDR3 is CASRTGARNTEAFF. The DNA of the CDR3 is TGTGCCAGCCGGACAGGGGCTAGGAACACTGAAGCTTTCTTT.